The 21 T cell receptor beta chains below were found in one sample sequenced in a study of T cells after yellow fever vaccination. From the 5' RACE reads, TCRdb called clonotypes with MiXCR, one entry per CDR3 protein. This repertoire shows about 240,000 distinct CDR3 sequences, 6.9% found once; its top ten account for approximately 0.85%. The source material was CD4+ T cells sorted from PBMCs, sampled 15 days after the yellow fever booster vaccination. These TCRs come from a man between 25 and 39 years old who received the YFV17D yellow fever vaccine.

The sample holds many counts of this clonotype. The rearrangement links TRBV4-3 to TRBJ2-3; TRBD1 matches 7 bases. V dropped 1 base and J dropped 8; count of bases not matched to a gene: 18. CDR1 is LGHNA, CDR2 YSLEER, per germline. This CDR3 comprises 18 residues. The CDR3 is CASSQGNRGDHNQGTQYF. In nucleotides, the CDR3 is TGCGCCAGCAGCCAAGGCAACAGGGGAGACCACAATCAGGGTACGCAGTATTTT.

V usage is TRBV20-1 and J usage is TRBJ1-3, with 9 bases that match TRBD1. Germline trimming cut 5 bases from V and 0 bases from J; bases unmatched to any gene: 2. This CDR3 has 14 residues. Germline CDR1 is DFQATT and CDR2 is SNEGSKA (reference sequence). CDR3 in DNA: TGCAGTGCTGGACAGGGGACCTCTGGAAACACCATATATTTT. It codes for CSAGQGTSGNTIYF.

This chain links TRBV19 with TRBJ2-5; TRBD2 is a possible D gene (6 bases). CDR1 is LNHDA and CDR2 is SQIVND in the germline V gene (reference sequence). This CDR3 comprises 14 residues. V was trimmed by 6 bases and J by 4 bases, leaving 15 bases between them. The CDR3 DNA reads as TGTGCCAGTAGGACACAGGAGGGTGGAGAGACCCAGTACTTC. This codes for CASRTQEGGETQYF.

V usage is TRBV12-3 or TRBV12-4 and J usage is TRBJ2-7, with TRBD1 matching 11 bases. V lost 5 bases and J lost 2; bases outside the gene matches: 5. The CDR3 sequence is 15 residues long. CDR3 protein: CASSRGQGATYEQYF. In DNA, the CDR3 is TGTGCCAGCAGTAGAGGACAGGGGGCTACCTACGAGCAGTACTTC.

This clonotype was counted a few times. The V call is TRBV9, the J call TRBJ1-2, with D perhaps TRBD1 (5 bases). V dropped 4 bases and J dropped 7 bases, with 14 bases sitting between them. The germline gives CDR1 SGDLS, CDR2 YYNGEE. This CDR3 is 13 amino acids long. In DNA, the CDR3 is TGTGCCAGCAGCCTTGGGGGGTCTGGTGGCTACACCTTC. Protein product: CASSLGGSGGYTF.

This clonotype was seen ten or more times. The V and J genes are TRBV11-3 and TRBJ2-1, with TRBD2 matching 7 bases. The ends lost 4 bases at V and 7 bases at J; junction bases unmatched: 13. The CDR3 is 16 residues long. Germline-derived CDR1 and CDR2 are SGHNT and YENEEA. As DNA, the CDR3 is TGTGCCAGCAGCTCCCTCCCAAGCGGGAAAGGGAATGAGCAGTTCTTC. It codes for CASSSLPSGKGNEQFF.

The V and J genes are TRBV24-1 and TRBJ2-5; the D gene is possibly TRBD1 (6 bases). The CDR3 runs 15 residues. Germline CDR1 and CDR2: KGHDR and SFDVKD. Trimming cost V 3 bases and J 5 bases, with 15 bases left between them. CDR3 in DNA: TGTGCCACCAGTGATGCAACAGGGTATGTCGAGACCCAGTACTTC. It codes for CATSDATGYVETQYF.

This clonotype was counted a few times. V and J are TRBV5-1 and TRBJ2-4; possible D gene TRBD2, 5 bases. This CDR3 is 13 amino acids long. Trimming shortened V by 6 bases and J by 8 bases, and 15 bases separated the two germline ends. From germline, CDR1 is SGHRS and CDR2 YFSETQ. The CDR3 DNA sequence: TGCGCCAGCAAGGCATTGGGAGCTGACATTCAGTACTTC. It codes for CASKALGADIQYF.

In this sample, this clonotype turned up a few times. V and J are TRBV9 and TRBJ2-3; no clear D. The CDR3 sequence is 13 residues long. V was clipped by 10 bases and J by 0 bases, with 12 bases between them. Germline V lookup: CDR1 SGDLS, CDR2 YYNGEE. This CDR3 reads CASGSRSTDTQYF. In DNA, the CDR3 is TGTGCCTCCGGAAGTAGAAGCACAGATACGCAGTATTTT.

The table lists this clonotype with a few counts. This chain joins TRBV5-1 and TRBJ1-2; 9 bases are a match to TRBD1. Germline CDR1 and CDR2: SGHRS and YFSETQ. V shed 2 bases and J 7 bases; nucleotides not matched to a gene: 9. This CDR3 is built from 15 residues. The CDR3, as DNA: TGCGCCAGCAGCTTAGGTGAGGACAGGGGCGCTGGCTACACCTTC. Protein product: CASSLGEDRGAGYTF.

Many counts were recorded for this clonotype. The chain carries TRBV29-1 and TRBJ2-7, with D possibly TRBD1 on 6 matching bases. The CDR3 extends over 13 amino acids. From germline, CDR1 is SQVTM and CDR2 ANQGSEA. V was clipped by 4 bases and J by 3 bases, with 13 bases between them. This CDR3 is CSVVRTEVYEQYF. The CDR3 DNA follows: TGCAGCGTTGTAAGGACAGAAGTCTACGAGCAGTACTTC.

V usage is TRBV3-1 and J usage is TRBJ1-4, with TRBD1 matching over 8 bases. Germline values: CDR1 LGHDT, CDR2 YNNKEL (reference sequence). The CDR3 is 16 residues long. J gave up 8 bases and V 0 bases, and 8 bases lay outside the gene matches. For the CDR3, the DNA is TGTGCCAGCAGCCAAGAGGGACAGGCATCGAACGAAAAACTGTTTTTT. This encodes CASSQEGQASNEKLFF.

This clonotype was seen more than once but under ten times. The chain is built from TRBV15 and TRBJ2-7; 10 bases agree with TRBD1. Germline CDR1 LNHNV, CDR2 YYDKDF (reference sequence). The trim removed 8 bases at V and 0 bases at J, leaving 4 bases unmatched. The CDR3 length is 14 residues. CDR3 sequence (DNA): TGTGCCACCGGGACAGGGGAGGGCTCCTACGAGCAGTACTTC. This codes for CATGTGEGSYEQYF.

In its sample, this clonotype was seen many times. J is TRBJ1-5 and V is TRBV20-1, with 9 bases that match TRBD1. The CDR3 is 15 residues long. The germline CDR1 and CDR2 sequences are DFQATT and SNEGSKA (reference sequence). V gave up 1 base and J gave up 4 bases; unmatched junction bases: 5. The chain's CDR3 is CSARGTGALNQPQHF. CDR3 nucleotides: TGCAGTGCTAGAGGGACAGGGGCCCTGAATCAGCCCCAGCATTTT.

This clonotype was observed a handful of times. The CDR3 is CASSLQGNTDTQYF. The CDR3 coding sequence is TGCGCCAGCTCTCTTCAGGGCAACACAGATACGCAGTATTTT. The chain links TRBV5-1 to TRBJ2-3; TRBD1 might be the D (5 bases). With 7 bases removed from V and 2 bases from J, the gap between germline ends came to 14 bases. The germline V gene encodes CDR1 SGHRS and CDR2 YFSETQ. There are 14 residues in the CDR3.

The DNA of the CDR3 is TGTGCCAGCAGCTGGGGGCAGGGTAATGAAAAACTGTTTTTT. Protein sequence: CASSWGQGNEKLFF. The gene calls are TRBV7-2 and TRBJ1-4; maybe TRBD1 (6 bases). Germline values: CDR1 SGHTA, CDR2 FQGNSA. Trimming pared 4 bases from V and 4 bases from J, leaving 10 bases between. The CDR3 is 14 residues long.

This clonotype has at least ten counts. This chain connects TRBV10-3 to TRBJ2-1; 9 positions agree with TRBD2. This CDR3 spans 16 amino acids. CDR1 and CDR2 (germline): ENHRY, SYGVKD. J gave up 4 bases and V 0 bases, and 4 bases lay outside the gene matches. In DNA, the CDR3 is TGTGCCATCAGTGAGTCGTCGGGACTAGCTTACAATGAGCAGTTCTTC. Translation: CAISESSGLAYNEQFF.

The table lists this clonotype with a few counts. This chain joins TRBV3-1 and TRBJ2-3; D remains unclear. The CDR3 runs 11 residues. CDR1 and CDR2 from the germline V gene are LGHDT and YNNKEL (reference sequence). V was clipped by 8 bases and J by 12 bases, with 15 bases between them. CDR3 sequence reads: CASSYNQAQYF. The CDR3 nucleotides are TGTGCCAGCTCGTACAACCAAGCTCAGTATTTT.

This clonotype was found many times. V gene TRBV20-1 combines with J gene TRBJ2-3; 8 nucleotides agree with TRBD2. The CDR3 covers 16 residues. The junction had 13 bases not matched to a gene; V was cut back by 5 bases and J by 3 bases. Germline V lookup: CDR1 DFQATT, CDR2 SNEGSKA (reference sequence). CDR3 in amino acids: CSASAYSGSHTDTQYF. CDR3 bases: TGCAGTGCTTCGGCCTACAGCGGGAGCCATACAGATACGCAGTATTTT.

The chain joins TRBV6-2 or TRBV6-3 to TRBJ2-1; a possible D gene is TRBD1 (6 bases). The CDR3 covers 15 residues. Per germline, CDR1 MNHEY and CDR2 SVGEGT. V was trimmed by 2 bases and J by 8 bases, leaving 16 bases between them. The CDR3 coding sequence is TGTGCCAGCAGTTACGACCCGAGGGGGTCCGATGAGCAGTTCTTC. It specifies CASSYDPRGSDEQFF.

The V call is TRBV7-9, the J call TRBJ2-5; D not resolved. Trimming pared 4 bases from V and 5 bases from J, leaving 8 bases between. This CDR3 contains 12 residues. CDR1 is SEHNR, CDR2 FQNEAQ, per germline (reference sequence). CDR3 region: CASSWAVETQYF. The CDR3 DNA reads TGTGCCAGCAGCTGGGCTGTGGAGACCCAGTACTTC.